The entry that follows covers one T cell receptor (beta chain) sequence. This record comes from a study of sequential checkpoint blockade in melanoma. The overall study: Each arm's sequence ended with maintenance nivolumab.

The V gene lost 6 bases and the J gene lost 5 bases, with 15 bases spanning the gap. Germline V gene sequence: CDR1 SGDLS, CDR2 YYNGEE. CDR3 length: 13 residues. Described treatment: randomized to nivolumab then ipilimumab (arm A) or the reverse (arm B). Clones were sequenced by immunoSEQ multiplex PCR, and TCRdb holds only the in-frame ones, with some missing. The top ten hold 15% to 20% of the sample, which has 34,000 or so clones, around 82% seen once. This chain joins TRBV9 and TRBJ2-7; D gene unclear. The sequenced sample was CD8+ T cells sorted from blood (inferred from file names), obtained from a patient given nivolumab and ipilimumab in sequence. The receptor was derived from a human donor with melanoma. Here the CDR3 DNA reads TGTGCCAGCAACGAGTCAGGCGACGACGAGCAGTACTTC. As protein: CASNESGDDEQYF.